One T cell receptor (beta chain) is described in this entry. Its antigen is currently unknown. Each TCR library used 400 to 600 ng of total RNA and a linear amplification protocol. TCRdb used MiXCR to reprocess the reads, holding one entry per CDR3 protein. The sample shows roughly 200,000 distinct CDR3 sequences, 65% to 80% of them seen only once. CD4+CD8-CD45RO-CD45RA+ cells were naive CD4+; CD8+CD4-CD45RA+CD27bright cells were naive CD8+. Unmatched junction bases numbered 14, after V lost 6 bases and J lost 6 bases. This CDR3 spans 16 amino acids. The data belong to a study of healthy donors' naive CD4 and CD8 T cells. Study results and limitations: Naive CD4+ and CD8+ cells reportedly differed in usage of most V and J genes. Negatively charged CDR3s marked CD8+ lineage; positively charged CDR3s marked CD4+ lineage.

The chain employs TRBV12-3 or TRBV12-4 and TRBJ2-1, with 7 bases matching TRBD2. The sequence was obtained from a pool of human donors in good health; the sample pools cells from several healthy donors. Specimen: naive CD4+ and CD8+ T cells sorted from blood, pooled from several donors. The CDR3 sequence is CASSPPLAAYSNEQFF. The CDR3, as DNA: TGTGCCAGCAGCCCTCCCCTAGCGGCATACAGCAATGAGCAGTTCTTC.